This T cell receptor beta chain was profiled in a study of long-term antiretroviral therapy in people with HIV. Study-wide points: Pre-ART clonal expansions dominated every time point's repertoire.

The libraries were made with immunoSEQ v3.0 at survey level. Assay: immunoSEQ multiplex PCR; the TCRdb copy retains only in-frame clones and omits some. The data hold approximately 35,000 clones, with roughly three quarters observed a single time. The trim removed 6 bases at V and 5 bases at J, leaving 13 bases unmatched. The CDR3 is 16 amino acids. Germline assignment: CDR1 SNHLY and CDR2 FYNNEI. Details on this clone: Its antigen is undetermined.

The V and J genes are TRBV2 and TRBJ2-3; 8 bases map to TRBD2. Sequenced here: unsorted PBMCs, sampled 3.1 years after starting antiretroviral therapy. This TCR was recovered from a woman in her 50s with HIV. CDR3 nucleotide sequence: TGTGCCAGCAGAGCGGGGGCCTTTGGACGGCAAGATACGCAGTATTTT. Amino acid sequence: CASRAGAFGRQDTQYF.